What follows describes a single T cell receptor beta chain. The sample comes from a study of T cells in Graves' hyperthyroidism and ophthalmopathy. In the study overall: Peripheral blood collection took place at initial diagnosis, before any treatment.

A Clinical Activity Score of at least 3, a NOSPECS grade of at least 4 and a duration under 3 months were recorded in the ophthalmopathy patients. Amplified regions were TCR beta CDR3 sequences from RNA transcripts. When the TCR CDR3 underwent first-round RT-PCR, the HTBI primer set was used. Each CDR3 protein is one row after TCRdb ran MiXCR on the multiplex PCR reads. Of 450,000 to 600,000 distinct CDR3 sequences in the sample, just under 20% were seen once. The sample consisted of blood. The source is a middle-aged man with Graves' ophthalmopathy.

CDR3 coding DNA: TGTGCCAGCAGCTTGGCCCAGTTCGGCGGGACCCAGTACTTC. Its protein product is CASSLAQFGGTQYF. The chain carries TRBV5-4 and TRBJ2-5, with D uncertain. Trimming removed 0 bases at V and 7 bases at J, with 13 bases between. Per germline, CDR1 SGHNT and CDR2 YYREEE (reference sequence). The CDR3 runs to 14 residues.